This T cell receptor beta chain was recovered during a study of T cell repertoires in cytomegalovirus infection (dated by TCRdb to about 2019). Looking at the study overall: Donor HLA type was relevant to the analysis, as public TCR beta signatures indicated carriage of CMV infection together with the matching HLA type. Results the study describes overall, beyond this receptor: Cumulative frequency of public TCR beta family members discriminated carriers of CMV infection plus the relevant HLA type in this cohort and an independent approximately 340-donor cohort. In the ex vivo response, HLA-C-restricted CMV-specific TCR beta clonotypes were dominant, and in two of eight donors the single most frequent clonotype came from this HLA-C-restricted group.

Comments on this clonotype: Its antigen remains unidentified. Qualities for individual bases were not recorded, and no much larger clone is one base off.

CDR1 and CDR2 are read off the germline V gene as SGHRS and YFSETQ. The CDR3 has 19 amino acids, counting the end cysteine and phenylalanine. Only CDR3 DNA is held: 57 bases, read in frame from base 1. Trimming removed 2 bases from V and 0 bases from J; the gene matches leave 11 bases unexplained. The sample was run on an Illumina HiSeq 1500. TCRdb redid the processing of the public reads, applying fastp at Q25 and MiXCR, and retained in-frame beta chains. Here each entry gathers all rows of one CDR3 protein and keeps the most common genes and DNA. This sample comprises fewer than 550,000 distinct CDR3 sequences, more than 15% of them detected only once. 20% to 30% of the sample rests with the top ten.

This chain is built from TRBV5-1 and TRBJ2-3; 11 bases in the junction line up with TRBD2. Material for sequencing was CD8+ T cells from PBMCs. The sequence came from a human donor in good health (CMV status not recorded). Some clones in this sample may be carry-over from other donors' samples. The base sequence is TGCGCCAGCAGCTTAGAGGGACTAGCGGTTCCCTCTAGCACAGATACGCAGTATTTT. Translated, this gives CASSLEGLAVPSSTDTQYF.